This T cell receptor beta chain was identified during a study of blood T cell repertoires in COVID-19. Turning to the study itself: Spain, Italy and the United States supplied samples that represented acute and convalescent COVID-19. Sample material is recorded as cDNA or gDNA derived from T cells, B-cell-depleted T cells, or PBMCs.

V shed 1 base and J 2 bases; nucleotides not matched to a gene: 6. Germline lookup yields CDR1 SGDLS and CDR2 YYNGEE. This CDR3 is built from 15 residues. As originally analysed: Scientists estimated how many nucleated cells there were by amplifying reference gene primers. Profiling relied on immunoSEQ multiplex PCR, and the TCRdb table lists in-frame clones only, not all of them. The V and J calls and clone size come from that table; D and trimming were worked out from the DNA. This table holds about 260,000 clones, about 89% found once. The sequence came from a man between 40 and 49 years old who had recovered from COVID-19. Material for sequencing was peripheral blood. This rearrangement joins TRBV9 to TRBJ2-7; 7 bases align to TRBD2. CDR3 residues: CASSVSSGIAYEQYF. DNA of the CDR3: TGTGCCAGCAGCGTATCTAGCGGAATAGCCTACGAGCAGTACTTC.